This T cell receptor beta chain was obtained from a study of CD8 T cells in ankylosing spondylitis. Findings of the study overall: In the blood and synovial fluid of reactive arthritis, some motif variants had been previously reported. Several highly homologous variants formed a TCR beta motif that appeared characteristic of ankylosing spondylitis blood. Within peripheral blood, clones linked to disease were CD8+ and relatively rare. Clones tied to disease were said to be significantly enriched in matched ankylosing spondylitis synovial fluid.

This clonotype was observed a handful of times. What it binds is not known. Germline loops: CDR1 SNHLY, CDR2 FYNNEI. CDR3 length: 14 residues. After removal of 5 bases from V and 3 bases from J, the junction contained 3 bases not matched to a gene. The authors made TCR beta libraries by quantitative 5'-RACE with molecular barcodes. MiXCR was run by TCRdb on the 5' RACE reads, yielding one entry per CDR3 protein. The sample holds about 420,000 distinct CDR3 sequences, 20% to 25% seen once. The chain is built from TRBV2 and TRBJ2-7, with 11 bases fitting TRBD2. The sample comprised blood, either unsorted or a sorted T cell fraction (not recorded which). The receptor's source is a male donor with ankylosing spondylitis. CDR3 in amino acids: CASSRLAGNYEQYF. The CDR3 nucleotides are TGTGCCAGCAGTCGACTAGCGGGAAACTACGAGCAGTACTTC. Together with reference TRBV2 and TRBJ2-7, the CDR3 gives the full variable domain: EPEVTQTPSHQVTQMGQEVILRCVPISNHLYFYWYRQILGQKVEFLVSFYNNEISEKSEIFDDQFSVERPDGSNFTLKIRSTKLEDSAMYFCASSRLAGNYEQYFGPGTRLTVT.